One and the same sample provided the 2 T cell receptor beta chains below, sequenced in a study of blood T cell repertoires in COVID-19. Only in-frame clones appear in the TCRdb table, and some are missing; sequencing was by immunoSEQ multiplex PCR. In the table there are more than 85,000 clones, roughly 79% of which are singletons. The sample taken for sequencing was peripheral blood. The receptors derive from a man between 65 and 85 years old with acute or convalescent COVID-19.

V gene TRBV7-9 combines with J gene TRBJ1-1, with D possibly TRBD1 on 5 matching bases. The CDR3 covers 14 residues. Germline CDR1 reads SEHNR; CDR2 reads FQNEAQ (reference sequence). The V gene lost 11 bases and the J gene lost 4 bases, with 20 bases spanning the gap. The CDR3 region is CAVARGQGGTEAFF. CDR3 DNA: TGTGCCGTAGCACGAGGCCAGGGCGGCACTGAAGCTTTCTTT.

The chain combines TRBV19 with TRBJ2-5; 15 positions agree with TRBD2. Germline assignment: CDR1 LNHDA and CDR2 SQIVND (reference sequence). This CDR3 is 17 amino acids long. Losses at the gene ends were 5 bases for V and 3 bases for J; bases not matched to a gene: 7. CDR3 sequence: CASSLGLAGGSEETQYF. In nucleotides, the CDR3 is TGTGCCAGTAGTTTGGGACTAGCGGGAGGTAGCGAAGAGACCCAGTACTTC.